Below are 6 T cell receptor beta chains sequenced from a single sample in a study of T cells in Graves' hyperthyroidism and ophthalmopathy. Researchers took RNA transcripts and amplified the TCR beta CDR3 regions from them. HTBI primers were the set used in a first-round RT-PCR of the TCR CDR3. TCRdb reprocessed the multiplex PCR reads via MiXCR and lists one record per CDR3 protein. Of 450,000 to 600,000 distinct CDR3 sequences listed, about 14% were seen once; the top ten hold around 14%. The sequenced sample consisted of blood. The receptors were gathered from a woman in her thirties or forties with Graves' hyperthyroidism.

This clonotype was seen many times. V gene TRBV20-1 combines with J gene TRBJ1-5; 9 bases are a match to TRBD1. This CDR3 comprises 15 residues. J gave up 5 bases and V 6 bases, and 11 bases lay outside the gene matches. CDR1 and CDR2 from the germline V gene are DFQATT and SNEGSKA (reference sequence). CDR3 protein: CSANTGTGTDQPQHF. The CDR3 DNA reads as TGCAGTGCCAACACCGGGACAGGGACCGATCAGCCCCAGCATTTT.

This clonotype was detected many times. The CDR3 DNA reads as TGTGCCAGCAGTCTTGGTACGCATAATGAAAAACTGTTTTTT. Translation gives CASSLGTHNEKLFF. The chain employs TRBV3-1 and TRBJ1-4; D uncertain. The CDR3 consists of 14 residues. In germline, CDR1 is LGHDT, CDR2 YNNKEL (reference sequence). V was clipped by 6 bases and J by 4 bases, with 12 bases between them.

This clonotype was seen a handful of times. CDR3 residues: CASRATGGSGNTIYF. The CDR3 DNA is TGTGCCAGCAGAGCTACAGGGGGTAGTGGAAACACCATATATTTT. This chain joins TRBV6-1 and TRBJ1-3; 8 positions agree with TRBD1. Germline CDR1 MNHNS, CDR2 SASEGT. CDR3 length equals 15 residues. Trimming removed 6 bases from V and 3 bases from J; junction bases left unmatched: 7.

There are many counts of this clonotype. V and J are TRBV2 and TRBJ2-7; TRBD2 matches at 7 bases. This CDR3 is built from 16 residues. V lost 7 bases and J lost 5; bases outside the gene matches: 17. CDR1 is SNHLY, CDR2 FYNNEI, per germline. CDR3 coding DNA: TGTGCCAGCACAGTTGGGGGACCGGGGGGAATCAACGAGCAGTACTTC. It translates to CASTVGGPGGINEQYF.

This clonotype was seen many times. The chain is built from TRBV6-2 or TRBV6-3 and TRBJ2-1; no clear D. This CDR3 region has 14 residues. Trimming shortened V by 4 bases and J by 9 bases, and 16 bases separated the two germline ends. Germline V gives CDR1 MNHEY, CDR2 SVGEGT. Here the CDR3 reads CASSSLTLRSEQFF. Here the CDR3 DNA reads TGTGCCAGCAGTTCCTTGACCCTCAGGAGTGAGCAGTTCTTC.

There are a few counts of this clonotype. The chain links TRBV28 to TRBJ2-2; D gene uncertain. The V end lost 3 bases, the J end lost 4 bases, and 6 bases lay between the germline ends. Germline V gene sequence: CDR1 MDHEN, CDR2 SYDVKM. CDR3 length: 13 amino acids. CDR3 sequence (DNA): TGTGCCAGCAGTTTTAAGGCCACCGGGGAGCTGTTTTTT. This codes for CASSFKATGELFF.